This T cell receptor (beta chain) was observed in a study of T cell changes during pregnancy in multiple sclerosis. V lost 8 bases and J lost 9, with 17 bases in between. The CDR3 extends over 13 amino acids. Germline CDR1 and CDR2: WNHNN and SYGVQD (reference sequence). The protocol was immunoSEQ multiplex PCR, while the TCRdb copy is restricted to in-frame clones and leaves out a portion. The sample has some 73,000 clones, roughly 92% seen once. Sample: peripheral blood, taken in the third trimester of pregnancy. This sequence originates from a female donor in good health, enrolled as a control in a pregnancy study. The chain carries TRBV10-1 and TRBJ2-1; D is perhaps TRBD1 (6 bases). The CDR3 sequence: CASGGQMDGEQFF. The DNA for the CDR3 is TGCGCCAGCGGGGGCCAGATGGACGGTGAGCAGTTCTTC.